The clone carrying this T cell receptor beta chain turned up a few times. The source of the sample is a study of molecular identifiers for immune sequencing clone quantification. The V end lost 0 bases, the J end lost 0 bases, and 15 bases lay between the germline ends. The CDR3 contains 17 residues. CDR1 and CDR2 from the germline V gene are SQVTM and ANQGSEA. Each CDR3 protein gets one entry after TCRdb re-called the PCR reads with MiXCR. Among 490,000 or so distinct CDR3 sequences, approximately 25% were seen once, and the ten largest hold under 0.8%. The TCR originated in a human donor in good health. Some libraries in this study had Jurkat cell RNA spiked in. The chain recombines TRBV29-1 with TRBJ2-1; D not resolved. Sequenced sample: naive CD8+ T cells from blood, with Jurkat cell RNA spiked in. Indicated subset: FACS-sorted CD8+CD4-CCR7+CD45RA+ naive T cells. CDR3 in amino acids: CSVEDLGSKSSYNEQFF. The CDR3 region has the DNA TGCAGCGTTGAAGATTTGGGTTCTAAAAGCTCCTACAATGAGCAGTTCTTC.